Listed here are 27 T cell receptor beta chains from one sample, sequenced in a study of blood T cell repertoires in COVID-19. Produced via immunoSEQ multiplex PCR; TCRdb's table is partial and in-frame only. Of about 300,000 clones listed, approximately 90% are singletons. Sequencing was performed on peripheral blood. The origin of the receptors is a woman aged 25 to 39 with COVID-19, enrolled during active disease.

V usage is TRBV28 and J usage is TRBJ2-7; 12 positions match TRBD1. This CDR3 is built from 18 residues. CDR1 and CDR2 from the germline V gene are MDHEN and SYDVKM. Trimming cost V 4 bases and J 5 bases; bases outside gene matches: 15. The CDR3 loop reads CASSYPGQGAPEPNEQYF. As DNA, the CDR3 is TGTGCCAGCAGTTATCCGGGACAGGGGGCCCCTGAACCCAACGAGCAGTACTTC.

The chain links TRBV10-2 to TRBJ2-5; 8 bases match TRBD2. The CDR3 covers 12 residues. The junction had 4 bases not matched to a gene; V was cut back by 8 bases and J by 5 bases. Germline V gene data show CDR1 as WSHSY and CDR2 as SAAADI. The CDR3 nucleotides are TGCGCCAGCGGCGGGGGGTGGGAGACCCAGTACTTC. Translation gives CASGGGWETQYF.

This chain connects TRBV5-1 to TRBJ2-5; 8 positions agree with TRBD1. The CDR3 is 14 residues long. The germline gives CDR1 SGHRS, CDR2 YFSETQ. Unmatched junction bases numbered 1, after V lost 0 bases and J lost 3 bases. CDR3 residues: CASSLEDREETQYF. The CDR3 DNA sequence: TGCGCCAGCAGCTTGGAGGACAGGGAAGAGACCCAGTACTTC.

V is TRBV29-1 and J is TRBJ1-1; possible D gene TRBD1, 6 bases. This CDR3 contains 13 residues. The V and J ends lost 7 bases and 2 bases respectively, with 14 bases between them. The germline gives CDR1 SQVTM, CDR2 ANQGSEA. CDR3 region: CSARTALNTEAFF. The CDR3 DNA sequence: TGCAGCGCCCGGACAGCTCTAAACACTGAAGCTTTCTTT.

The rearrangement joins TRBV19 to TRBJ1-1, with no clear D. V was trimmed by 7 bases and J by 4 bases, leaving 13 bases between them. Germline CDR1 reads LNHDA; CDR2 reads SQIVND (reference sequence). The CDR3 has 13 residues. CDR3 sequence (DNA): TGTGCCAGTAAAGGTGGCGGATTCACTGAAGCTTTCTTT. This translates into CASKGGGFTEAFF.

The chain recombines TRBV19 with TRBJ1-5, with TRBD1 matching 10 bases. The junction had 9 bases not matched to a gene; V was cut back by 5 bases and J by 5 bases. CDR1 and CDR2 from the germline V gene are LNHDA and SQIVND (reference sequence). The CDR3 has 16 residues. The CDR3: CASSSRDRGGDQPQHF. CDR3 nucleotides: TGTGCCAGTAGTTCCCGGGACAGGGGTGGTGATCAGCCCCAGCATTTT. Full variable domain (outside the CDR3, taken from reference TRBV19 and TRBJ1-5): DGGITQSPKYLFRKEGQNVTLSCEQNLNHDAMYWYRQDPGQGLRLIYYSQIVNDFQKGDIAEGYSVSREKKESFPLTVTSAQKNPTAFYLCASSSRDRGGDQPQHFGDGTRLSIL.

This chain connects TRBV29-1 to TRBJ1-5, with TRBD1 as a possible D gene (5 bases). Germline-derived CDR1 and CDR2 are SQVTM and ANQGSEA. The V gene lost 4 bases and the J gene lost 4 bases, with 11 bases spanning the gap. The CDR3 sequence is 13 residues long. CDR3 amino acids: CSVGRDGNQPQHF. CDR3 nucleotides: TGCAGCGTTGGCAGGGATGGTAATCAGCCCCAGCATTTT.

This clone showed up just a few times. The chain couples TRBV19 to TRBJ1-2; D may be TRBD1 (6 bases). The germline V gene has CDR1 LNHDA and CDR2 SQIVND (reference sequence). Trimming removed 5 bases at V and 3 bases at J, with 19 bases between. This CDR3 spans 16 amino acids. CDR3 amino acids: CASSSKPAGGHYGYTF. The CDR3, as DNA: TGTGCCAGTAGTTCAAAACCCGCGGGGGGCCACTATGGCTACACCTTC.

This clone was seen only once. The V and J genes are TRBV2 and TRBJ1-1; 8 bases are shared with TRBD1. Germline V gene sequence: CDR1 SNHLY, CDR2 FYNNEI. Trimming removed 6 bases from V and 6 bases from J; junction bases left unmatched: 12. This CDR3 has 15 amino acids. CDR3 nucleotides: TGTGCCAGCAGAGCCACAGGGGGTTCCTACTCTGAAGCTTTCTTT. This gives the protein CASRATGGSYSEAFF. The full variable domain, its missing parts supplied by reference TRBV2 and TRBJ1-1, is EPEVTQTPSHQVTQMGQEVILRCVPISNHLYFYWYRQILGQKVEFLVSFYNNEISEKSEIFDDQFSVERPDGSNFTLKIRSTKLEDSAMYFCASRATGGSYSEAFFGQGTRLTVV.

This clone appeared once. The CDR3 nucleotides are TGTGCCAGCAGCTTAGCGGCGTACTACGAGCAGTACTTC. Protein sequence: CASSLAAYYEQYF. This chain links TRBV6-6 with TRBJ2-7, with D possibly TRBD2 on 6 matching bases. V was trimmed by 6 bases and J by 3 bases, leaving 12 bases between them. The CDR3 spans 13 residues. In germline, CDR1 is MNHNY, CDR2 SVGAGI (reference sequence).

This rearrangement joins TRBV25-1 to TRBJ1-1; D call uncertain. There are 14 residues in the CDR3. Trimming shortened V by 3 bases and J by 1 base, and 9 bases separated the two germline ends. CDR1 MGHDK and CDR2 SYGVNS come from the germline V gene. The CDR3 region is CASSDGIKNTEAFF. The CDR3 bases are TGTGCCAGCAGTGATGGCATAAAGAACACTGAAGCTTTCTTT.

CDR3 region: CASSLGIAGTTGELFF. CDR3 nucleotides: TGTGCCAGCAGCTTGGGAATAGCGGGGACAACCGGGGAGCTGTTTTTT. V usage is TRBV7-9 and J usage is TRBJ2-2; TRBD2 matches 8 bases. CDR3 length equals 16 residues. Trimming at V came to 3 bases and at J to 5 bases, leaving 8 bases not matched to a gene. Germline V CDR1 and CDR2: SEHNR, FQNEAQ (reference sequence).

V usage is TRBV7-9 and J usage is TRBJ2-1, with 9 bases lining up with TRBD1. The CDR3 is 17 amino acids. Germline V lookup: CDR1 SEHNR, CDR2 FQNEAQ (reference sequence). V lost 6 bases to trimming and J lost 1 base; unmatched junction nucleotides: 10. The chain's CDR3 is CASSPKSGTGSYNEQFF. The DNA for the CDR3 is TGTGCCAGCAGTCCGAAATCCGGGACAGGGTCCTACAATGAGCAGTTCTTC.

This clone turned up a few times. This chain uses TRBV29-1 with TRBJ1-1; a weak D match, TRBD1 (6 bases). Germline CDR1 and CDR2: SQVTM and ANQGSEA. The CDR3 extends over 13 amino acids. Trimming took 0 bases from V and 8 from J, leaving 13 bases between them. CDR3 DNA sequence: TGCAGCGTTGAAGATTTCGAGACAGGAGAAGCTTTCTTT. Its protein is CSVEDFETGEAFF.

The CDR3 spells CASSPVLVSGELFF. The CDR3 DNA reads as TGTGCCAGCAGCCCAGTTCTAGTTTCCGGGGAGCTGTTTTTT. V gene TRBV9 combines with J gene TRBJ2-2; D call uncertain. Looked up from germline, CDR1 is SGDLS and CDR2 is YYNGEE. The CDR3 is 14 residues long. With 4 bases removed from V and 6 bases from J, the gap between germline ends came to 13 bases.

This chain connects TRBV11-3 to TRBJ2-1, with TRBD1 matching 7 bases. Germline V gene sequence: CDR1 SGHNT, CDR2 YENEEA. Trimming removed 2 bases from V and 10 bases from J; junction bases left unmatched: 8. CDR3 length: 14 amino acids. The CDR3 nucleotides are TGTGCCAGCAGCTTAAGGCGAGGGGGCCCGGAGCAGTTCTTC. It encodes CASSLRRGGPEQFF.

The chain carries TRBV12-5 and TRBJ1-3; the D is unclear. Per the germline V gene, CDR1 is LGHNT and CDR2 is FRNRAP. Trimming removed 9 bases at V and 0 bases at J, with 21 bases between. The CDR3 contains 17 residues. The CDR3 sequence is CARGNIRNGGSGNTIYF. The CDR3 bases are TGTGCTAGGGGCAACATAAGGAACGGAGGCTCTGGAAACACCATATATTTT.

The chain couples TRBV14 to TRBJ1-1; D gene ambiguous. The V end lost 1 base, the J end lost 11 bases, and 8 bases lay between the germline ends. This CDR3 has 11 residues. Per the germline V gene, CDR1 is SGHDN and CDR2 is FVKESK. The CDR3 coding sequence is TGTGCCAGCAGCCAAGTGGGCCCTGCTTTCTTT. It translates to CASSQVGPAFF. Looking up the rest from reference TRBV14 and TRBJ1-1 gives the full variable domain: EAGVTQFPSHSVIEKGQTVTLRCDPISGHDNLYWYRRVMGKEIKFLLHFVKESKQDESGMPNNRFLAERTGGTYSTLKVQPAELEDSGVYFCASSQVGPAFFGQGTRLTVV.

J is TRBJ2-1 and V is TRBV5-1, with 8 bases identical to TRBD2. The CDR3 sequence is 15 residues long. CDR1 and CDR2 (germline): SGHRS, YFSETQ. With V trimmed by 4 bases and J by 4 bases, 7 bases remained unmatched. CDR3 residues: CASSPLAGGYNEQFF. The CDR3 DNA is TGCGCCAGCAGCCCTCTGGCGGGGGGTTACAATGAGCAGTTCTTC. Drawing the rest from reference TRBV5-1 and TRBJ2-1, the complete variable domain is KAGVTQTPRYLIKTRGQQVTLSCSPISGHRSVSWYQQTPGQGLQFLFEYFSETQRNKGNFPGRFSGRQFSNSRSEMNVSTLELGDSALYLCASSPLAGGYNEQFFGPGTRLTVL.

This chain links TRBV2 with TRBJ1-2, with 9 bases that match TRBD1. The trim removed 10 bases at V and 4 bases at J, leaving 7 bases unmatched. The V gene's germline CDR1 is SNHLY and CDR2 FYNNEI. This CDR3 comprises 13 residues. The chain's CDR3 is CATARDRAYGYTF. The DNA of the CDR3 is TGTGCCACTGCCCGGGACAGGGCCTATGGCTACACCTTC.

For the CDR3, the DNA is TGTGCCAGCAGCCCCGAAACAACAAGCGGGGAGCTGTTTTTT. It yields the protein CASSPETTSGELFF. V gene TRBV7-3 combines with J gene TRBJ2-2, with unresolved D. Germline assignment: CDR1 SGHTA and CDR2 FQGTGA. Trimming pared 5 bases from V and 7 bases from J, leaving 14 bases between. The CDR3 is 14 amino acids.

The rearrangement links TRBV6-5 to TRBJ1-5; tentative D call: TRBD1 (5 bases). Germline CDR1 reads MNHEY; CDR2 reads SVGAGI. V lost 6 bases and J 8 bases, leaving 11 bases between the germline ends. This CDR3 has 12 amino acids. The DNA of the CDR3 is TGTGCCAGCAGGACAGCCTGGGAGCCCCAGCATTTT. This codes for CASRTAWEPQHF.

The rearrangement uses TRBV5-1 and TRBJ2-7; D uncertain. Trimming cost V 0 bases and J 5 bases, with 15 bases left between them. Germline V gene lookup returns CDR1 SGHRS and CDR2 YFSETQ. The CDR3 runs to 15 residues. The chain's CDR3 is CASSLGQPSRDEQYF. Here the CDR3 DNA reads TGCGCCAGCAGCTTGGGTCAGCCAAGCCGGGACGAGCAGTACTTC.

V usage is TRBV7-2 and J usage is TRBJ1-1; TRBD1 matches at 8 bases. From germline, CDR1 is SGHTA and CDR2 FQGNSA. This CDR3 contains 14 residues. The V segment lost 10 bases and the J segment 1 base; nucleotides outside the gene matches: 8. The chain's CDR3 is CANPGQGKNTEAFF. The CDR3 nucleotides read TGTGCCAACCCCGGACAGGGAAAGAACACTGAAGCTTTCTTT.

This clone was observed at least ten times. This sequence joins TRBV7-9 and TRBJ1-1, with TRBD1 matching 8 bases. Per germline, CDR1 SEHNR and CDR2 FQNEAQ (reference sequence). The J segment lost 0 bases and the V segment lost 6 bases, leaving 3 bases of the junction unmatched. The CDR3 length is 14 residues. The CDR3 nucleotides read TGTGCCAGCAGTATACAGGGGGTGAACACTGAAGCTTTCTTT. It yields the protein CASSIQGVNTEAFF.

The chain is built from TRBV5-4 and TRBJ1-1; TRBD1 might be the D (5 bases). Germline CDR1 is SGHNT and CDR2 is YYREEE (reference sequence). This CDR3 region has 14 residues. The V end lost 4 bases, the J end lost 4 bases, and 14 bases lay between the germline ends. CDR3 sequence (DNA): TGTGCCAGCAGCCCCCGGGGGAGGGTCACTGAAGCTTTCTTT. Amino acid sequence: CASSPRGRVTEAFF.

This chain links TRBV21-1 with TRBJ1-5. TRBV21-1 represents a pseudogene. This CDR3 contains 14 residues. Written as DNA, the CDR3 is TGTGCCAGCTGGGGACCCGGGGGGTTGCAGCCCCAGCATTTT. Its protein is CASWGPGGLQPQHF.